This TCR beta chain was identified during a study of early T cells in non-severe SARS-CoV-2 infection. Looked up from germline, CDR1 is SGHDT and CDR2 is YYEEEE. This CDR3 comprises 13 residues. With V trimmed by 2 bases and J by 8 bases, 6 bases remained unmatched. TCRdb reanalysed the 5' RACE reads using MiXCR and keeps one entry per CDR3 protein. Among roughly 70,000 distinct CDR3 sequences listed, 20% to 25% were seen once. This clonotype was observed a handful of times. The sequencing here drew on whole blood, taken at baseline. The V and J genes are TRBV5-6 and TRBJ1-1; 7 positions match TRBD1. This TCR derives from an adult who was a healthcare worker with PCR-confirmed SARS-CoV-2 infection or an uninfected control (not recorded which). The CDR3 reads CASSLGDSKEAFF. In DNA form, the CDR3 reads TGTGCCAGCAGCTTAGGGGACAGTAAAGAAGCTTTCTTT.